The 8 T cell receptor beta chains below were found in one sample sequenced in a study of cytomegalovirus exposure and HLA in healthy donors. Vbeta (60) and Jbeta (13) primers were used in the PCR. Generated by immunoSEQ multiplex PCR, the TCRdb table keeps only in-frame clones and is missing some. Among some 190,000 clones listed, more than 60% were seen once. The sequenced material came from PBMCs. The receptors shown here come from a man between 18 and 29 years old in good health and CMV-seronegative.

The chain employs TRBV19 and TRBJ2-2, with 10 bases matching TRBD2. Germline V gene data show CDR1 as LNHDA and CDR2 as SQIVND (reference sequence). This CDR3 has 15 residues. The J segment lost 5 bases and the V segment lost 6 bases, leaving 6 bases of the junction unmatched. The CDR3: CASRLAGVVTGELFF. The CDR3, as DNA: TGTGCCAGTAGGCTAGCGGGAGTCGTAACCGGGGAGCTGTTTTTT.

V usage is TRBV10-3 and J usage is TRBJ1-5; tentatively, D is TRBD1 (5 bases). Trimming took off 6 bases at V and 4 bases at J, with 7 bases between the two ends. Germline CDR1 is ENHRY and CDR2 is SYGVKD. This CDR3 has 12 residues. CDR3 in DNA: TGTGCCATCAGCCCAGGGAATCAGCCCCAGCATTTT. This sequence encodes CAISPGNQPQHF.

V usage is TRBV12-5 and J usage is TRBJ2-7; 9 bases align to TRBD1. CDR3 length: 16 amino acids. V shed 5 bases and J 0 bases; nucleotides not matched to a gene: 8. Per the germline V gene, CDR1 is LGHNT and CDR2 is FRNRAP. Here the CDR3 DNA reads TGTGCTAGTGGTACCGGACAGGGGCGGGTCTCCTACGAGCAGTACTTC. Amino acid sequence: CASGTGQGRVSYEQYF.

The chain has TRBV7-2 and TRBJ1-1; possibly TRBD1 for D (6 bases). Germline V gives CDR1 SGHTA, CDR2 FQGNSA. This CDR3 is built from 11 residues. V shed 7 bases and J shed 11 bases, with 14 bases lying between them. The CDR3 DNA sequence: TGTGCCAGCAACTCAGGGGTTTCTGCTTTCTTT. This encodes CASNSGVSAFF.

The gene calls are TRBV6-5 and TRBJ1-1, with D possibly matching TRBD1 (5 bases). The length of the CDR3 is 14 residues. Germline CDR1 reads MNHEY; CDR2 reads SVGAGI. V lost 7 bases and J lost 1, with 13 bases in between. CDR3 in amino acids: CASIPGGENTEAFF. CDR3 sequence (DNA): TGTGCCAGCATACCCGGGGGTGAGAACACTGAAGCTTTCTTT.

The chain combines TRBV5-1 with TRBJ2-3; 11 bases are a match to TRBD2. V lost 5 bases, J lost 1 base, and 6 bases stayed unmatched. The CDR3 length is 16 residues. Per the germline V gene, CDR1 is SGHRS and CDR2 is YFSETQ. CDR3 nucleotides: TGCGCCAGCAGGACGACTAGCGGGATTGGCACAGATACGCAGTATTTT. Translating it yields CASRTTSGIGTDTQYF.

This clone was seen a few times. V and J are TRBV2 and TRBJ1-2, with a tentative D call TRBD1 (5 bases). Germline V gives CDR1 SNHLY, CDR2 FYNNEI. The CDR3 is 15 amino acids. Trimming stripped 3 bases from V and 1 base from J, with 12 bases between. The CDR3 DNA follows: TGTGCCAGCAGTGATTCGGGCAGGGTTAACTATGGCTACACCTTC. It specifies CASSDSGRVNYGYTF.

The chain uses TRBV13 and TRBJ2-7; no clear D. This CDR3 region has 12 residues. Trimming cost V 6 bases and J 2 bases, with 8 bases left between them. The V gene's germline CDR1 is PRHDT and CDR2 FYEKMQ (reference sequence). The CDR3 is CASSPPPYEQYF. The CDR3 nucleotides read TGTGCCAGCAGTCCTCCCCCCTACGAGCAGTACTTC.